These 3 T cell receptor beta chains originate from one sample sequenced in a study of T cell responses to AZD1222 COVID-19 vaccine. The protocol was immunoSEQ multiplex PCR, while the TCRdb copy is restricted to in-frame clones and leaves out a portion. The profile shows approximately 190,000 clones, approximately 94% of them singletons. The material was peripheral blood, obtained 28 days after the second AZD1222 dose. The receptors shown here come from an adult who received the AZD1222 COVID-19 vaccine.

The chain uses TRBV5-1 and TRBJ1-1, with 7 bases fitting TRBD1. This CDR3 spans 14 amino acids. In germline, CDR1 is SGHRS, CDR2 YFSETQ. V shed 5 bases and J 12 bases; nucleotides not matched to a gene: 16. The CDR3 DNA sequence: TGCGCCAGCAGACCTGACAGGGTAGATCGTAGGCCTTTCTTT. Protein: CASRPDRVDRRPFF.

The chain uses TRBV7-3 and TRBJ2-6, with 9 bases fitting TRBD1. The V and J ends lost 2 bases and 4 bases, in that order; junction bases with no gene match: 6. The CDR3 consists of 17 residues. From germline, CDR1 is SGHTA and CDR2 FQGTGA. The CDR3, as DNA: TGTGCCAGCAGCTTAGGGACAGGGAAATCCGGGGCCAACGTCCTGACTTTC. Protein sequence: CASSLGTGKSGANVLTF.

The rearrangement uses TRBV5-1 and TRBJ1-3; 7 bases line up with TRBD1. Looked up from germline, CDR1 is SGHRS and CDR2 is YFSETQ. This CDR3 region has 17 residues. Unmatched junction bases numbered 12, after V lost 4 bases and J lost 2 bases. The CDR3: CASSGTQTGLAGNTIYF. CDR3 sequence (DNA): TGCGCCAGCAGCGGTACTCAGACAGGGTTAGCTGGAAACACCATATATTTT.